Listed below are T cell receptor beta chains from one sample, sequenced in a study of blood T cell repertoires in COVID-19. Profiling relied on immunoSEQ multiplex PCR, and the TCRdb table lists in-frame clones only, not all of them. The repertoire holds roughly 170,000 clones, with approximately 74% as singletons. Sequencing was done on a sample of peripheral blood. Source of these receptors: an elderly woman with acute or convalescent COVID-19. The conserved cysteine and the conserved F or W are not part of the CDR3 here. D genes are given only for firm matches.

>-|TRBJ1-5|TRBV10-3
AISPRQTNQPQH
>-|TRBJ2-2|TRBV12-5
ASGRDTGELF
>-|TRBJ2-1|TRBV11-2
ASSLGRFDTQGYNEQF
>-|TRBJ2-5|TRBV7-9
ASRDYYQETQY
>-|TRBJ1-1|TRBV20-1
SARPGIEAF
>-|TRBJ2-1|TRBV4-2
ASSQGSRNEQF
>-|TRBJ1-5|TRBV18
ASSPMTADSNQPQH
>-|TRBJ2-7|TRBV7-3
ASSLTGQGHEQY
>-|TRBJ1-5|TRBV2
ASRDSSNQPQH
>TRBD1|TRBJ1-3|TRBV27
ASSSHRGGNTIY
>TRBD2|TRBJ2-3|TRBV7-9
ASSLVSGSALRQDTQY
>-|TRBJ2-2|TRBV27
ASSLTGELF
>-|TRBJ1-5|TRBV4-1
ASSRTYTGGNQPQH
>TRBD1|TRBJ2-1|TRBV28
ASRTGEGYNEQF
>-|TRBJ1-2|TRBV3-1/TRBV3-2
ASSLQLTVPYGYT
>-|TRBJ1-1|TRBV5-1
ASSPGGAGTEAF
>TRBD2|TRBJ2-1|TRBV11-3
ASSLASGYNEQF
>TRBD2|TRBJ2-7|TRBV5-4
ASSSGLAGFYEQY
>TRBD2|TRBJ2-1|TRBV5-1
ASSLLTGGPNEQF
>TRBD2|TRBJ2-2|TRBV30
AWSGLAGESGELF
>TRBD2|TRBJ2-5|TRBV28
ASSPGLAGQETQY
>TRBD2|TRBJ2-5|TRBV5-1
ASRAAGVGQETQY
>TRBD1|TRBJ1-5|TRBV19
ASSIQTGGGQPQH